Each of the 14 T cell receptor beta chains below was sequenced from the same sample in a study of blood T cell repertoires in COVID-19. Assay: immunoSEQ multiplex PCR; the TCRdb copy retains only in-frame clones and omits some. The sample lists some 150,000 clones, 80% to 90% occurring once. Sequencing was performed on peripheral blood. These receptors originate from a man aged 70-80 years with acute or convalescent COVID-19.

The chain joins TRBV5-1 to TRBJ2-3, with no clear D. CDR1 SGHRS and CDR2 YFSETQ come from the germline V gene. The CDR3 is 15 amino acids. V lost 4 bases to trimming and J lost 0 bases, with 12 bases between them. CDR3 DNA: TGCGCCAGCAGCGACGACGGAGTTAGCACAGATACGCAGTATTTT. It codes for CASSDDGVSTDTQYF.

This chain connects TRBV7-8 to TRBJ2-5, with 7 bases that match TRBD2. The CDR3 covers 14 residues. Trimming cost V 9 bases and J 2 bases; bases outside gene matches: 9. Germline lookup yields CDR1 SGHVS and CDR2 FQNEAQ. CDR3 amino acids: CASSLLGGQETQYF. The CDR3 DNA is TGTGCCAGTTCGCTTTTGGGAGGGCAAGAGACCCAGTACTTC.

The chain joins TRBV15 to TRBJ2-3, with 7 bases aligning to TRBD2. Losses at the gene ends were 0 bases for V and 2 bases for J; bases not matched to a gene: 5. Germline-derived CDR1 and CDR2 are LNHNV and YYDKDF (reference sequence). The CDR3 is made up of 16 amino acids. CDR3 residues: CATSRDLAVTTDTQYF. The CDR3 coding sequence is TGTGCCACCAGCAGAGACCTAGCGGTAACCACAGATACGCAGTATTTT.

The chain recombines TRBV7-2 with TRBJ2-5; D not certain. Trimming left V 1 base short and J 5 bases short, with 5 bases between. Germline CDR1 is SGHTA and CDR2 is FQGNSA. This CDR3 comprises 12 residues. The DNA of the CDR3 is TGTGCCAGCAGCTTAGTCGGGGAGACCCAGTACTTC. This gives the protein CASSLVGETQYF. The complete variable domain, with remaining parts taken from reference TRBV7-2 and TRBJ2-5, reads GAGVSQSPSNKVTEKGKDVELRCDPISGHTALYWYRQSLGQGLEFLIYFQGNSAPDKSGLPSDRFSAERTGGSVSTLTIQRTQQEDSAVYLCASSLVGETQYFGPGTRLLVL.

The V gene is TRBV10-3, the J gene TRBJ1-2; possible D gene TRBD1, 5 bases. Germline V CDR1 and CDR2: ENHRY, SYGVKD. The CDR3 covers 15 residues. V was pared by 3 bases and J by 7 bases, with 18 bases between. CDR3 coding DNA: TGTGCCATCAGTGAAAGTGCGGGGGGAGCAGGTGGCTACACCTTC. This sequence encodes CAISESAGGAGGYTF.

This clone was seen only a few times. This rearrangement joins TRBV4-1 to TRBJ2-1, with 7 bases lining up with TRBD2. Germline lookup yields CDR1 MGHRA and CDR2 YSYEKL. V lost 3 bases and J lost 0; bases outside the gene matches: 11. The CDR3 sequence is 18 residues long. The CDR3 reads CASSHSTPWDYSYNEQFF. CDR3 bases: TGCGCCAGCAGCCATTCAACACCCTGGGACTACTCCTACAATGAGCAGTTCTTC.

V is TRBV28 and J is TRBJ1-2; TRBD1 agrees at 7 bases. Trimming at V came to 3 bases and at J to 2 bases, leaving 9 bases not matched to a gene. The CDR3 has 16 residues. Germline-derived CDR1 and CDR2 are MDHEN and SYDVKM. As DNA, the CDR3 is TGTGCCAGCAGTTTGGCAGGGGGTTCCCCAAACTATGGCTACACCTTC. It encodes CASSLAGGSPNYGYTF.

CDR3: CASSLGTSGGETQYF. The CDR3 coding sequence is TGCGCCAGCAGCTTAGGGACTAGCGGGGGAGAGACCCAGTACTTC. This chain uses TRBV5-1 with TRBJ2-5; TRBD2 agrees at 14 bases. Germline CDR1 is SGHRS and CDR2 is YFSETQ. Trimming removed 2 bases from V and 4 bases from J; junction bases left unmatched: 1. This CDR3 is built from 15 residues.

The chain combines TRBV7-3 with TRBJ2-1; TRBD2 aligns across 12 bases. The germline V gene has CDR1 SGHTA and CDR2 FQGTGA. V dropped 5 bases and J dropped 4; count of bases not matched to a gene: 6. The CDR3 is 16 amino acids. The DNA of the CDR3 is TGTGCCAGCAGCCCCCTAGCGGGAGGGCGGTACAATGAGCAGTTCTTC. Residues: CASSPLAGGRYNEQFF.

This chain links TRBV10-3 with TRBJ2-7, with TRBD1 matching 7 bases. Germline V gene sequence: CDR1 ENHRY, CDR2 SYGVKD. The CDR3 is 13 residues long. V was pared by 6 bases and J by 0 bases, with 2 bases of the junction left unmatched. Written as DNA, the CDR3 is TGTGCCATCAGAGGGGACAGCTCCTACGAGCAGTACTTC. Its translation is CAIRGDSSYEQYF.

The V gene is TRBV15, the J gene TRBJ2-4, with D possibly TRBD1 on 5 matching bases. The CDR3 runs to 16 residues. Trimming stripped 3 bases from V and 3 bases from J, with 15 bases between. CDR1 and CDR2 from the germline V gene are LNHNV and YYDKDF (reference sequence). This CDR3 is CATSSEAGLGKNIQYF. CDR3 in DNA: TGTGCCACCAGCAGTGAGGCAGGGCTTGGCAAAAACATTCAGTACTTC.

The genes are TRBV11-3 and TRBJ2-6, with 9 positions matching TRBD1. The length of the CDR3 is 17 residues. V was pared by 6 bases and J by 4 bases, with 10 bases of the junction left unmatched. Germline CDR1 is SGHNT and CDR2 is YENEEA. The CDR3 sequence: CASSSTGGPPGANVLTF. CDR3 nucleotide sequence: TGTGCCAGCAGTTCTACAGGGGGCCCCCCAGGGGCCAACGTCCTGACTTTC.

This clone was observed a single time. The chain joins TRBV6-2 or TRBV6-3 to TRBJ2-3; D unclear. The germline V gene encodes CDR1 MNHEY and CDR2 SVGEGT. The CDR3 is made up of 12 amino acids. V gave up 6 bases and J gave up 3 bases, with 7 bases separating them. CDR3 sequence: CASSETTDTQYF. The CDR3 nucleotides read TGTGCCAGCAGCGAAACTACAGATACGCAGTATTTT.

This clone was seen just once. The chain couples TRBV5-6 to TRBJ2-5, with no clear D. Germline V CDR1 and CDR2: SGHDT, YYEEEE. Trimming removed 0 bases at V and 2 bases at J, with 5 bases between. The CDR3 totals 13 residues. The CDR3 bases are TGTGCCAGCAGCTTGGACCAGCAAGAGACCCAGTACTTC. Translation: CASSLDQQETQYF.